Many counts were recorded for the clone carrying this TCR beta chain. The antigen is undetermined. The library tagged each cDNA molecule with unique molecular identifiers. The authors' processing: A typical sample had 95,638 TCRs, with about 23,224 to 700,000 overall. TCRdb redid the calling of the RACE reads with MiXCR, one entry per CDR3 protein. In this record, the V and J calls reflect TCRdb's handling and not the investigators' own analysis. The sample holds some 41,000 distinct CDR3 sequences; around 3.8% are singletons and the top ten take roughly a quarter. CDR1 is SQVTM and CDR2 is ANQGSEA in the germline V gene. Trimming removed 8 bases from V and 8 bases from J, with 10 bases in between. The CDR3 has 10 residues. The data belong to a study of human T cells and chemical hapten exposure. Noted time point: patch test 1, 2 weeks after DPC sensitization. Treatment in this sample: therapeutic diphenylcyclopropenone sensitization with weekly scalp DPC. Whole blood that had not been fractionated was the source of extracted total RNA.

General observations from the study: With alopecia, donors may have immune responses unlike healthy people's.

Sample: whole blood, taken in connection with sensitization to the hapten diphenylcyclopropenone (DPC). The clonotype was recovered from a man between 50 and 59 years old with alopecia areata. Some clones in this sample may be carry-over from other donors' samples. J is TRBJ2-1 and V is TRBV29-1; D call uncertain. Here the CDR3 reads CSPSKDEQFF. DNA of the CDR3: TGCAGCCCGTCTAAGGATGAGCAGTTCTTC.